Reported below is one T cell receptor (beta chain). The Seattle patients, enrolled during active infection, were followed longitudinally. The CDR3 is 14 residues long. In germline, CDR1 is SGDLS, CDR2 YYNGEE. V shed 3 bases and J 5 bases; nucleotides not matched to a gene: 7. This entry comes from a study of blood T cell repertoires in COVID-19. Whole-study context: Sources were T cells, B-cell-depleted T cells, or PBMCs; the material itself was cDNA or gDNA.

Only in-frame clones appear in the TCRdb table, and some are missing; sequencing was by immunoSEQ multiplex PCR. This sample has 68,000 or so clones; about 92% occur once, and the top ten carry less than 0.6%. This clonotype was obtained from a middle-aged man with COVID-19, enrolled during active disease. Source material: peripheral blood. The J gene is TRBJ2-5, the V gene TRBV9, with 7 nucleotides matching TRBD2. CDR3 in amino acids: CASSEGLSRETQYF. For the CDR3, the DNA is TGTGCCAGCAGCGAGGGACTATCTAGGGAGACCCAGTACTTC.